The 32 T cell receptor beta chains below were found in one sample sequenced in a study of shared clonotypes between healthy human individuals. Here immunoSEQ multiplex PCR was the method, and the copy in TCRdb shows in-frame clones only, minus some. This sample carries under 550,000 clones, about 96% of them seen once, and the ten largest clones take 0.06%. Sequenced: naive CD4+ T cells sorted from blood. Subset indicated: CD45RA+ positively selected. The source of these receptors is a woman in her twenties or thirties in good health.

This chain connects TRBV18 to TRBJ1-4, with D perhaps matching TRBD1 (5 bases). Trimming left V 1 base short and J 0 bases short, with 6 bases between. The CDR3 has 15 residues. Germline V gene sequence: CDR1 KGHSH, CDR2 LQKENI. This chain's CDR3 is CASSPQTATNEKLFF. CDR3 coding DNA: TGTGCCAGCTCACCACAGACAGCAACTAATGAAAAACTGTTTTTT.

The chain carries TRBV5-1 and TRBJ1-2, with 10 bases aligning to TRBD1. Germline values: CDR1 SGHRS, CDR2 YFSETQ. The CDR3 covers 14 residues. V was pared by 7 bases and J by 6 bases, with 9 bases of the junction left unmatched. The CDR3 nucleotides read TGCGCCAGCTGGGACAGGGGCAGAGGGGATGGCTACACCTTC. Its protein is CASWDRGRGDGYTF.

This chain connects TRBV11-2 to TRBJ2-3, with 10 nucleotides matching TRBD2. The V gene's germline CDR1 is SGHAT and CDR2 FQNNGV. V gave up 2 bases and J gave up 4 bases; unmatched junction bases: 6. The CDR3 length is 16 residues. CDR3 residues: CASSLFASGSSDTQYF. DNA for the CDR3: TGTGCCAGCAGCTTATTCGCTAGCGGGAGCTCAGATACGCAGTATTTT.

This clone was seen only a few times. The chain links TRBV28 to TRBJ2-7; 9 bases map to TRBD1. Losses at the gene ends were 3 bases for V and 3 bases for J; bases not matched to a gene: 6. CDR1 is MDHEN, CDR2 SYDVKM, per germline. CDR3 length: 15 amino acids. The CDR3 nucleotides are TGTGCCAGCAGTTTGACCGGGACAGGGATCTACGAGCAGTACTTC. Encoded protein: CASSLTGTGIYEQYF.

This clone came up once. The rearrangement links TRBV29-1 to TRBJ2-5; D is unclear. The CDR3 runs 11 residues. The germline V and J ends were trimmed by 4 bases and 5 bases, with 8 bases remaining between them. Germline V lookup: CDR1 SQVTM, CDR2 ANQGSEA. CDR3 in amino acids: CSVAEAETQYF. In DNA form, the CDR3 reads TGCAGCGTTGCTGAGGCCGAGACCCAGTACTTC. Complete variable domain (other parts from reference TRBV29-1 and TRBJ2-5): SAVISQKPSRDICQRGTSLTIQCQVDSQVTMMFWYRQQPGQSLTLIATANQGSEATYESGFVIDKFPISRPNLTFSTLTVSNMSPEDSSIYLCSVAEAETQYFGPGTRLLVL.

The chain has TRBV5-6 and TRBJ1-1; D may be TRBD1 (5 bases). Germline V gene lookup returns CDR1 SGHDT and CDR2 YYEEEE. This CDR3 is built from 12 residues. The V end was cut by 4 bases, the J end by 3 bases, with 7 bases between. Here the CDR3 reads CASSQGYTEAFF. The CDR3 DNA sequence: TGTGCCAGCAGCCAGGGATACACTGAAGCTTTCTTT.

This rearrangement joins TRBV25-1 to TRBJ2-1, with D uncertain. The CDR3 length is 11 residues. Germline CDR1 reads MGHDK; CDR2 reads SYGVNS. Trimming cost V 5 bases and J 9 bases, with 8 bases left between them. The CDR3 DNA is TGTGCCAGCAGTTTGAGAACTGAGCAGTTCTTC. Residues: CASSLRTEQFF. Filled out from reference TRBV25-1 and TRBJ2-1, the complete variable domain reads EADIYQTPRYLVIGTGKKITLECSQTMGHDKMYWYQQDPGMELHLIHYSYGVNSTEKGDLSSESTVSRIRTEHFPLTLESARPSHTSQYLCASSLRTEQFFGPGTRLTVL.

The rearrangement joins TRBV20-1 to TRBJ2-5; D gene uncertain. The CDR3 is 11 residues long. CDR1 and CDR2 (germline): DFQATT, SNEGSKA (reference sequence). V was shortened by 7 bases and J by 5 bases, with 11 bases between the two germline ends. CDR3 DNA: TGCAGTGTTTGGACCCTGGAGACCCAGTACTTC. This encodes CSVWTLETQYF.

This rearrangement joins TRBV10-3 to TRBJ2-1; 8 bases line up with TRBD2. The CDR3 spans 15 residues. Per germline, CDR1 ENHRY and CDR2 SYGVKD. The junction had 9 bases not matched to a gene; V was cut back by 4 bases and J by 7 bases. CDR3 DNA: TGTGCCATCAGTGGTTCACTAGCGGTGCCAAATGAGCAGTTCTTC. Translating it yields CAISGSLAVPNEQFF.

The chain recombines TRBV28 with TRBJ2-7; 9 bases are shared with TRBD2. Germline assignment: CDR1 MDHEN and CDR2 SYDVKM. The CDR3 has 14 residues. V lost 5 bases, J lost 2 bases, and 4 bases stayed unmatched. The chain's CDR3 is CASSLSGRPYEQYF. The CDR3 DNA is TGTGCCAGCAGTCTCAGCGGGAGGCCCTACGAGCAGTACTTC. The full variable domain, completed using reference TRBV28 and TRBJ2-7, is DVKVTQSSRYLVKRTGEKVFLECVQDMDHENMFWYRQDPGLGLRLIYFSYDVKMKEKGDIPEGYSVSREKKERFSLILESASTNQTSMYLCASSLSGRPYEQYFGPGTRLTVT.

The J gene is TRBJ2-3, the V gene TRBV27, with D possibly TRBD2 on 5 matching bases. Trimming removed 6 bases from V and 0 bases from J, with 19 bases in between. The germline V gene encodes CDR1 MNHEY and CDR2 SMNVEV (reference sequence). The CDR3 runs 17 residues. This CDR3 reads CASSPETRHTSTDTQYF. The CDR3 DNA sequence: TGTGCCAGCAGCCCCGAAACTAGGCATACTAGCACAGATACGCAGTATTTT.

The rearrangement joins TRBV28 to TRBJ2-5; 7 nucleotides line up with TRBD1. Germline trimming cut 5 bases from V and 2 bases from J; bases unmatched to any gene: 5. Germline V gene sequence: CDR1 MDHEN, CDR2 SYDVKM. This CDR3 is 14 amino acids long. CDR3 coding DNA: TGTGCCAGCAGTCGGGGACAGCTACAAGAGACCCAGTACTTC. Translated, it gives CASSRGQLQETQYF.

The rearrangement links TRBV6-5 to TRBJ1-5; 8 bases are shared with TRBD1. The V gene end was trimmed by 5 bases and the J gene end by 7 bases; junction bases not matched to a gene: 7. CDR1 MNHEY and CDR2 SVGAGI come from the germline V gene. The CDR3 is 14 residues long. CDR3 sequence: CASSADRAGQPQHF. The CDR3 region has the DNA TGTGCCAGCAGTGCGGACAGGGCCGGCCAGCCCCAGCATTTT.

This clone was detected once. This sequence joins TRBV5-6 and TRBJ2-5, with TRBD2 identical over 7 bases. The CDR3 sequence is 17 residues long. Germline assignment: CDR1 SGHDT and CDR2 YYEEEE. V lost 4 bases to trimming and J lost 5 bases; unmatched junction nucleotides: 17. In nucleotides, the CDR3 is TGTGCCAGCAGCCGAACTCGGGCTAGCGGCTCGGATGAGACCCAGTACTTC. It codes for CASSRTRASGSDETQYF. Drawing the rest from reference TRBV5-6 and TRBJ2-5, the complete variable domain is DAGVTQSPTHLIKTRGQQVTLRCSPKSGHDTVSWYQQALGQGPQFIFQYYEEEERQRGNFPDRFSGHQFPNYSSELNVNALLLGDSALYLCASSRTRASGSDETQYFGPGTRLLVL.

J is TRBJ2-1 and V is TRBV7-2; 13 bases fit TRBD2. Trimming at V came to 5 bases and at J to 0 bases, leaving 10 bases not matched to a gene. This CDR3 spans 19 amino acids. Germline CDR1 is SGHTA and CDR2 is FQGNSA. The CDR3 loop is CASSPTSGTSGASYNEQFF. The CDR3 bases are TGTGCCAGCAGCCCTACATCCGGGACTAGCGGGGCCTCCTACAATGAGCAGTTCTTC.

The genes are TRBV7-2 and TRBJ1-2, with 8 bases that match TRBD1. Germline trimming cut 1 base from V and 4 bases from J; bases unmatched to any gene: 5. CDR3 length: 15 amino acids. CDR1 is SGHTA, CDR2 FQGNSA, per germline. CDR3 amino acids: CASSLGQGASYGYTF. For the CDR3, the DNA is TGTGCCAGCAGCTTAGGTCAGGGGGCGTCCTATGGCTACACCTTC. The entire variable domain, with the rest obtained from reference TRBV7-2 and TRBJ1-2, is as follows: GAGVSQSPSNKVTEKGKDVELRCDPISGHTALYWYRQSLGQGLEFLIYFQGNSAPDKSGLPSDRFSAERTGGSVSTLTIQRTQQEDSAVYLCASSLGQGASYGYTFGSGTRLTVV.

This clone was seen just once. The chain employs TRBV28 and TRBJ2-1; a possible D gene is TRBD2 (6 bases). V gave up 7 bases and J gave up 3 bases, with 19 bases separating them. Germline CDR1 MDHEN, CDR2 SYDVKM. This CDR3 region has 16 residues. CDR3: CASIKAGGPDYNEQFF. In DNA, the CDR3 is TGTGCCAGCATCAAAGCCGGGGGACCAGACTACAATGAGCAGTTCTTC.

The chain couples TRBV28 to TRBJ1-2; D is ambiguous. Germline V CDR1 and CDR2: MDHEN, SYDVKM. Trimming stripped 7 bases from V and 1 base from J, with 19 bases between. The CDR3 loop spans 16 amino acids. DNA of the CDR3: TGTGCCAGCACCGGGATATACGGGTTCTTTAACTATGGCTACACCTTC. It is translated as CASTGIYGFFNYGYTF.

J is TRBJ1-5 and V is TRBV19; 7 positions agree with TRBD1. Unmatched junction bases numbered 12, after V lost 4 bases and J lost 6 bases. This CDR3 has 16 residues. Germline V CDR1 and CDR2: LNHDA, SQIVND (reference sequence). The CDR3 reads CASSSQPGGRSQPQHF. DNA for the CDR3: TGTGCCAGTAGTAGCCAACCAGGGGGTAGGAGTCAGCCCCAGCATTTT.

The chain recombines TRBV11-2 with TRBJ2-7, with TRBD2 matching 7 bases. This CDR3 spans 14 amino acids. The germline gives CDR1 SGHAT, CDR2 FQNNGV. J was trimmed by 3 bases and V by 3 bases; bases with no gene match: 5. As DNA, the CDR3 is TGTGCCAGCAGCTTCTCCGGGACTAACTACGAGCAGTACTTC. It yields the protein CASSFSGTNYEQYF. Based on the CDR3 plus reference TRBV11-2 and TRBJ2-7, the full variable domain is EAGVAQSPRYKIIEKRQSVAFWCNPISGHATLYWYQQILGQGPKLLIQFQNNGVVDDSQLPKDRFSAERLKGVDSTLKIQPAKLEDSAVYLCASSFSGTNYEQYFGPGTRLTVT.

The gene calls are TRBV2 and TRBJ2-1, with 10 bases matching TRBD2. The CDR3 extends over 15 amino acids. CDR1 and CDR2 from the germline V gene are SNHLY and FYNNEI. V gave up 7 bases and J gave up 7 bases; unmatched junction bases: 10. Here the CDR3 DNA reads TGTGCCAGCATGCAGGAAGCGGGAGGGTCAAATGAGCAGTTCTTC. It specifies CASMQEAGGSNEQFF.

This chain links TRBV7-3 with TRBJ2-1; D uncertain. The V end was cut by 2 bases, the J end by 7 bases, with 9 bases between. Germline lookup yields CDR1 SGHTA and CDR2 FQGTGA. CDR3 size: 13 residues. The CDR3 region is CASSLGLVNEQFF. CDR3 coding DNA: TGTGCCAGCAGCTTAGGCCTAGTAAATGAGCAGTTCTTC.

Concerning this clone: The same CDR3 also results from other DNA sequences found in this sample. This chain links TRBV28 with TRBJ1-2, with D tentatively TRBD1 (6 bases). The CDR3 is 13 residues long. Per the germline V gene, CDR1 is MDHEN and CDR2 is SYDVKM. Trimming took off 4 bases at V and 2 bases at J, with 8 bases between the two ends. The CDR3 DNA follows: TGTGCCAGCAGTTCTGGACAGAACTATGGCTACACCTTC. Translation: CASSSGQNYGYTF.

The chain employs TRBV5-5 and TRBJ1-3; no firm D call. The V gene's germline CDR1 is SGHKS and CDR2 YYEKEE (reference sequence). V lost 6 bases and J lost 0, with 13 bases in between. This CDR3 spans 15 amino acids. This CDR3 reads CASTIGWVSGNTIYF. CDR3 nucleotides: TGTGCCAGCACCATCGGCTGGGTCTCTGGAAACACCATATATTTT. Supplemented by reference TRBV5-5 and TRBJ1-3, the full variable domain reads DAGVTQSPTHLIKTRGQQVTLRCSPISGHKSVSWYQQVLGQGPQFIFQYYEKEERGRGNFPDRFSARQFPNYSSELNVNALLLGDSALYLCASTIGWVSGNTIYFGEGSWLTVV.

CDR3: CASSPRQGNEKLFF. CDR3 sequence (DNA): TGTGCCAGCTCACCACGGCAAGGAAATGAAAAACTGTTTTTT. The gene calls are TRBV18 and TRBJ1-4; the D is unclear. The length of the CDR3 is 14 residues. From germline, CDR1 is KGHSH and CDR2 LQKENI. Trimming pared 1 base from V and 5 bases from J, leaving 8 bases between.

CDR3 bases: TGTGCCAGCAGTCCCCGGGACTACGGCAATGAGCAGTTCTTC. Translated: CASSPRDYGNEQFF. The J gene is TRBJ2-1, the V gene TRBV27; 7 bases are shared with TRBD2. The CDR3 extends over 14 amino acids. V trimming: 5 bases; J trimming: 6 bases; junction bases outside the gene matches: 7. Germline V gene lookup returns CDR1 MNHEY and CDR2 SMNVEV (reference sequence).

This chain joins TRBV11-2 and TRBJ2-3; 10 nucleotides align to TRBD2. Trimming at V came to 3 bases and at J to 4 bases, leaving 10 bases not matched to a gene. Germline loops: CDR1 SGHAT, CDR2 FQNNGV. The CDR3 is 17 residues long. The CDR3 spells CASSFRTSSGSSDTQYF. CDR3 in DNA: TGTGCCAGCAGCTTTCGTACGTCTAGCGGGAGTTCAGATACGCAGTATTTT.

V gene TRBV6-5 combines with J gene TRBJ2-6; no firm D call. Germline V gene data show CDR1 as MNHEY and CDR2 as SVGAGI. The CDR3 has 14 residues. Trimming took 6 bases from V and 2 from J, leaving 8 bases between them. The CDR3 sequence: CASREPTGANVLTF. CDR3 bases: TGTGCCAGCAGGGAGCCAACTGGGGCCAACGTCCTGACTTTC.

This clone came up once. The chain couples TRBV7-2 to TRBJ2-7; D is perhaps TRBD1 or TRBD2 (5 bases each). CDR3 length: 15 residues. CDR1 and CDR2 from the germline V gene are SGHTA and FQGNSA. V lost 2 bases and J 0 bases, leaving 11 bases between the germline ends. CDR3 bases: TGTGCCAGCAGCTTATCCGGGACCAACTCCTACGAGCAGTACTTC. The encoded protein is CASSLSGTNSYEQYF.

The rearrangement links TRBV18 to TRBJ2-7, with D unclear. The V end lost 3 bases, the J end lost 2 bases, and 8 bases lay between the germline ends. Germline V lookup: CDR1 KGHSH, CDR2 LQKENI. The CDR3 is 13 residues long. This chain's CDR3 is CASSPTTAYEQYF. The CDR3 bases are TGTGCCAGCTCACCCACTACCGCCTACGAGCAGTACTTC.

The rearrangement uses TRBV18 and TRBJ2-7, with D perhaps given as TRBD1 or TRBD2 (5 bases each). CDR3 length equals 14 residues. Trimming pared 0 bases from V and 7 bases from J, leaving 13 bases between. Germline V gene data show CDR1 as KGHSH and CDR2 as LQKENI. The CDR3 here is CASSPPAGTGEQYF. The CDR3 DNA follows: TGTGCCAGCTCACCACCGGCAGGGACGGGGGAGCAGTACTTC.

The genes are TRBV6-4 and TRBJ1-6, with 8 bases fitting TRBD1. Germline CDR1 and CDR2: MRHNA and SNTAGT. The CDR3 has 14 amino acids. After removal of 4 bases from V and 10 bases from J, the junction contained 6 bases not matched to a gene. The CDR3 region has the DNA TGTGCCAGCAGTGTCCTGACAGGGGTGTCACCCCTCCACTTT. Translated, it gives CASSVLTGVSPLHF.